The clone carrying this T cell receptor (beta chain) was picked up a small number of times. Its antigen is unknown. Germline V CDR1 and CDR2: SEHNR, FQNEAQ (reference sequence). The CDR3 covers 12 residues. Trimming removed 4 bases at V and 7 bases at J, with 10 bases between. These data originate in a study of T-cell memory formation after mild COVID-19. TCRdb reanalysed the 5' RACE reads using MiXCR and keeps one entry per CDR3 protein. The sample lists 300,000 or so distinct CDR3 sequences; 15% to 20% were seen once. The study's findings and limits: CD4/CD8 balance held among clones contracting day 15 to 85, and later expanders leaned CD4+.

The chain carries TRBV7-9 and TRBJ1-2; D gene ambiguous. Sequencing was performed on PBMCs or a T cell subset sorted from them (not recorded which). This TCR was sampled from a man younger than 30 who had mild COVID-19 (a few samples of this study predate the infection). Cell type and time point are not known. The CDR3 DNA follows: TGTGCCAGCAGCTGGCGTGGAAGTGGCTACACCTTC. It is translated as CASSWRGSGYTF.